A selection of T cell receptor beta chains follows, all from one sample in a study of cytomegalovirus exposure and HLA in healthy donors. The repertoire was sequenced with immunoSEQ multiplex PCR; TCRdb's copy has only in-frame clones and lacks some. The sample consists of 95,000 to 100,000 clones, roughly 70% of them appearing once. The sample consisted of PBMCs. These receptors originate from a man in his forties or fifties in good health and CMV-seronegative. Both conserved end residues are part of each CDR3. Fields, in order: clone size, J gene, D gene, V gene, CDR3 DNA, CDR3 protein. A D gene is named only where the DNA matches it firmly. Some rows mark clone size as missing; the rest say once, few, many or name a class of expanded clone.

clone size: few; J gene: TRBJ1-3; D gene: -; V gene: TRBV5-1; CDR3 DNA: TGCGCCAGCAGCTTGGTTCGGCAGGGAGGCGGAAACACCATATATTTT; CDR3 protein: CASSLVRQGGGNTIYF
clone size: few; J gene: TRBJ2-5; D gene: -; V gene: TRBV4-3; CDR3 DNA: TGCGCCAGCAGCCAAGATCGTTGGCTAGCGGACGAAGGGGGGGAGACCCAGTACTTC; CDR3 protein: CASSQDRWLADEGGETQYF
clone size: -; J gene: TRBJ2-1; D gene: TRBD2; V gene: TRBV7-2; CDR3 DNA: TGTGCCAGCAGCCTTAGCGGGAGGGGCAATGAGCAGTTCTTC; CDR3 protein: CASSLSGRGNEQFF
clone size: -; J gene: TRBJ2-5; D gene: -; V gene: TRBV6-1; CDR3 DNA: TGTGCCAGCAGCGACACATCACAAGAGACCCAGTACTTC; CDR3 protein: CASSDTSQETQYF
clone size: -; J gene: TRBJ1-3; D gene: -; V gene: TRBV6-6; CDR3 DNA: TGTGCCAGCAGCACACCCGACAGTGGAAACACCATATATTTT; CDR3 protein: CASSTPDSGNTIYF
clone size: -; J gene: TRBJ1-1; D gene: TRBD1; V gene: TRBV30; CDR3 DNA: TGTGCCTGGAGTTTCTTTGACAGGGCAACGTCTGAAGCTTTCTTT; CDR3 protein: CAWSFFDRATSEAFF
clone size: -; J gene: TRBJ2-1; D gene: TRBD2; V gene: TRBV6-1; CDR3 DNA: TGTGCCAGCAGCCTAGCGGGGGGGCCGGGCAATGAGCAGTTCTTC; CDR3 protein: CASSLAGGPGNEQFF
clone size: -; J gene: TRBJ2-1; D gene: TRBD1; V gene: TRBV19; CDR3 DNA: TGTGCCAGTAGTATTCCAGGGGGAAAAAATGAGCAGTTCTTC; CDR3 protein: CASSIPGGKNEQFF
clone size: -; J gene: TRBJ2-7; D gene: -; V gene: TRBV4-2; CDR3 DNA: TGTGCCAGCAGCCAAGTGGGAGCCCACTTAGAGCAGTACTTC; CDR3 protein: CASSQVGAHLEQYF
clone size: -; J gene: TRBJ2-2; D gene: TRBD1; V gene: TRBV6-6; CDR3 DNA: TGTGCCAGCAGCCTACCCGGACAGGGGAACACCGGGGAGCTGTTTTTT; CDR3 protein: CASSLPGQGNTGELFF
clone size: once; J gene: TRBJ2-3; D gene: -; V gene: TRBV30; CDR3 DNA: TGTGCCTGGAACGGAGGGGGCCCAGATACGCAGTATTTT; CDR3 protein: CAWNGGGPDTQYF
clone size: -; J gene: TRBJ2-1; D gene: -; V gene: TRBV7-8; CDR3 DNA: TGTGCCAGCAGGATGAACAGGAACAATGAGCAGTTCTTC; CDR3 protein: CASRMNRNNEQFF
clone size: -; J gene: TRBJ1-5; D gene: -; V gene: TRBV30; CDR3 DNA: TGTGCCTGGAGTGTTCGAAGCGATCAGCCCCAGCATTTT; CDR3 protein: CAWSVRSDQPQHF
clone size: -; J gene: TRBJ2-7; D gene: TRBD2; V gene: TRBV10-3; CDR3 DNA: TGTGCCATCAGTGAGGGGGGATTCCGGGGGGGGGAGCAGTACTTC; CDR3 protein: CAISEGGFRGGEQYF
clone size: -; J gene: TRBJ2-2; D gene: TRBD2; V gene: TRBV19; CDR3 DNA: TGTGCCACCGGGACTAGCGGGAGGGGGGAGCTGTTTTTT; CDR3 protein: CATGTSGRGELFF
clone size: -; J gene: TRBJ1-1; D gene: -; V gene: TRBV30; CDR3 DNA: TGTGCCTGGAGTACTACTGGGGGGGCCTCATACACTGAAGCTTTCTTT; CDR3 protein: CAWSTTGGASYTEAFF
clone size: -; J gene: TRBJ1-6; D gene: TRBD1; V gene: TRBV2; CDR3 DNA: TGTGCCAGCAGGGGCCCGGGACAGGAACATTCACCCCTCCACTTT; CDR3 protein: CASRGPGQEHSPLHF
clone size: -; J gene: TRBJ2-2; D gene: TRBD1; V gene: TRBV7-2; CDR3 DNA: TGTGCCAGCAGCCGGGACAGGGTAACCGGGGAGCTGTTTTTT; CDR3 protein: CASSRDRVTGELFF
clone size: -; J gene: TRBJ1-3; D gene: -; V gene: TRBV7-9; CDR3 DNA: TGTGCCAGCGCGCAGGGCAACACCATATATTTT; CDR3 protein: CASAQGNTIYF
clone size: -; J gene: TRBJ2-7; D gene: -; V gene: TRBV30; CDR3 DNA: TGTGCCTGGAGTATCGGGGGGCAATCCTACGAGCAGTACTTC; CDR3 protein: CAWSIGGQSYEQYF
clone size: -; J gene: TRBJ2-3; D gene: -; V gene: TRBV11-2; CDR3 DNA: TGTGCCAGCAGCTTAGGCGTCCCTCGGGGTCCGCAGTATTTT; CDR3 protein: CASSLGVPRGPQYF
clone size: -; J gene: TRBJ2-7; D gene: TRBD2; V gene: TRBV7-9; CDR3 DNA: TGTGCCAGCAGCTTTGGCGGACTAGCCTACGAGCAGTACTTC; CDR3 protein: CASSFGGLAYEQYF
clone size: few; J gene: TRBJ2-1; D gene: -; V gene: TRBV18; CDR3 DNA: TGTGCCAGCTCATCCGGACTCCACAATGAGCAGTTCTTC; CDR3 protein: CASSSGLHNEQFF
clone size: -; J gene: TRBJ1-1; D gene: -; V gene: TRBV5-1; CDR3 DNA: TGCGCCAGCAGCCCGGGGTGGGGGCTATCCGAAGCTTTCTTT; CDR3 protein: CASSPGWGLSEAFF
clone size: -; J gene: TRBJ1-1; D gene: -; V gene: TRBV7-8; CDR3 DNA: TGTGCCAGCAGCTTCCTACAAGGGGGACGAGGCACTGAAGCTTTCTTT; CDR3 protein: CASSFLQGGRGTEAFF
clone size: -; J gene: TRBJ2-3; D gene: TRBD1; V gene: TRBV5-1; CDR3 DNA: TGCGCCAGCAGCTTGGGACAGGGGTCCGCAGATACGCAGTATTTT; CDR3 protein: CASSLGQGSADTQYF
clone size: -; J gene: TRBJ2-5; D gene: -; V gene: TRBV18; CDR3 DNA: TGTGCCAGCTCACCGTCGCAGGCCGTGGAGACCCAGTACTTC; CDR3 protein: CASSPSQAVETQYF
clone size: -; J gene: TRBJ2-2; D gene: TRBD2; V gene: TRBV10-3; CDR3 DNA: TGTGCCATCAAACCAGGGACTAGCGGAGGCAACACCGGGGAGCTGTTTTTT; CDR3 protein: CAIKPGTSGGNTGELFF
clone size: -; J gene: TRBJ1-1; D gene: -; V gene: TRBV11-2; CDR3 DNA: TGTGCCAGCAGCCGACTAGAGCGGGGCCCTGAAGCTTTCTTT; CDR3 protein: CASSRLERGPEAFF
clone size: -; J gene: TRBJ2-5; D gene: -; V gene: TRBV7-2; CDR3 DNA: TGTGCCAGCAGCTTAGGGGGGCCCAACACGGCCCAGTACTTC; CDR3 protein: CASSLGGPNTAQYF
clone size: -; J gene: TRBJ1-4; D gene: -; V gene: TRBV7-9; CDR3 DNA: TGTGCCAGCAGCCCGAACCGGGACAACGACGGAAAACTGTTTTTT; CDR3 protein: CASSPNRDNDGKLFF
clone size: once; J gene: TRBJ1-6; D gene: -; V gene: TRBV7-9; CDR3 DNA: TGTGCCAGCAGCTTAGTTTTGAGTCAGGATAATTCACCCCTCCACTTT; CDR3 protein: CASSLVLSQDNSPLHF
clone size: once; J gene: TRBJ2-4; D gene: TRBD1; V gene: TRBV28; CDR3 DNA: TGTGCCAGCAGTTTAGGACAGGTACCCAAAAACATTCAGTACTTC; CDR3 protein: CASSLGQVPKNIQYF
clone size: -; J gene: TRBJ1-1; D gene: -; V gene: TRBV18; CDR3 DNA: TGTGCCAGCTCACCGAGGGAATTGGGAAACACTGAAGCTTTCTTT; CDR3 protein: CASSPRELGNTEAFF
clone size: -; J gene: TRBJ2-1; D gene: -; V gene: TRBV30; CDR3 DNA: TGTGCCTTCTTATCCTACAATGAGCAGTTCTTC; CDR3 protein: CAFLSYNEQFF
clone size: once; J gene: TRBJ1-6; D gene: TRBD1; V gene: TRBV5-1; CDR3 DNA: TGCGCCAGCAGAGAGAGGGCGACAGGGGGATCACCCCTCCACTTT; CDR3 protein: CASRERATGGSPLHF
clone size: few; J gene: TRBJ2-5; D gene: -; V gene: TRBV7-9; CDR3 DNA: TGTGCCAGCTTACGGGACTACCAAGAGACCCAGTACTTC; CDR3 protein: CASLRDYQETQYF
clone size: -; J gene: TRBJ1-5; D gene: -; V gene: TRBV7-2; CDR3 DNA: TGTGCCAGCAGCCCGCCGGGGGGCCCTCAGCCCCAGCATTTT; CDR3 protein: CASSPPGGPQPQHF
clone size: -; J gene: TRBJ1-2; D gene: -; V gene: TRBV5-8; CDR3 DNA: TGTGCCAGCAGCTCGAGGCAGACAGCTTATGGCTACACCTTC; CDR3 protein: CASSSRQTAYGYTF
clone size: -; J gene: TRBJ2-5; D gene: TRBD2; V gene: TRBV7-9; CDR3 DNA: TGTGCCAGCAGCTTAGATGGGCTAGCGGGAGTAGAGACCCAGTACTTC; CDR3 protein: CASSLDGLAGVETQYF
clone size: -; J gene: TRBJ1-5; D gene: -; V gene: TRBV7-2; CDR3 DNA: TGTGCCAGCAACCCCGGAGGCCGTAAGCAGCCCCAGCATTTT; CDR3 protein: CASNPGGRKQPQHF